This paragraph reports one T cell receptor beta chain. There are 16 residues in the CDR3. Germline V CDR1 and CDR2: SGHAT, FQNNGV. The V end lost 5 bases, the J end lost 4 bases, and 19 bases lay between the germline ends. This sample is drawn from a study of blood T cell repertoires in COVID-19. Study in general: From the United States, Italy and Spain came samples of acute and convalescent COVID-19. T cells, B-cell-depleted T cells, or PBMCs provided the cDNA or gDNA that served as material.

Measured with immunoSEQ multiplex PCR; TCRdb has only the in-frame clones, and not every one. The data hold 90,000 or so clones, with over 70% observed a single time. The clonotype was recovered from a man aged 80 or over with active or convalescent COVID-19. Material: peripheral blood. The chain carries TRBV11-2 and TRBJ2-3; no clear D. CDR3 residues: CASSPAESRRADTQYF. Written as DNA, the CDR3 is TGTGCCAGCAGCCCGGCGGAGTCCCGCCGAGCAGATACGCAGTATTTT.